The 5 T cell receptor beta chains listed next were all sequenced from one sample in a study of T cell responses to AZD1222 COVID-19 vaccine. Measured with immunoSEQ multiplex PCR; TCRdb has only the in-frame clones, and not every one. This sample has about 180,000 clones, with just over 85% found just once. The sequences come from peripheral blood, collected 28 days after the second AZD1222 dose. These receptors were taken from an adult who received the AZD1222 COVID-19 vaccine.

The DNA of the CDR3 is TGTGCCAGCAGCACGGACAGGGGCGAGCAGTACTTC. It encodes CASSTDRGEQYF. J is TRBJ2-7 and V is TRBV2, with 9 bases aligning to TRBD1. The CDR3 extends over 12 amino acids. CDR1 and CDR2 from the germline V gene are SNHLY and FYNNEI. The ends lost 6 bases at V and 6 bases at J; junction bases unmatched: 3.

The rearrangement joins TRBV19 to TRBJ2-3, with a possible D match to TRBD1 (5 bases). This CDR3 comprises 19 residues. Trimming stripped 9 bases from V and 0 bases from J, with 28 bases between. Germline CDR1 reads LNHDA; CDR2 reads SQIVND (reference sequence). DNA of the CDR3: TGTGCCAGCGTAAAGGAGTCTCTTACAGGAAAAACTAGCACAGATACGCAGTATTTT. Its translation: CASVKESLTGKTSTDTQYF.

This rearrangement joins TRBV24-1 to TRBJ2-2; D is perhaps TRBD2 (6 bases). The V gene's germline CDR1 is KGHDR and CDR2 SFDVKD. The CDR3 length is 16 residues. With 6 bases removed from V and 2 bases from J, the gap between germline ends came to 15 bases. The CDR3 nucleotides are TGTGCCACCAGTAGGAGGGAGATAGTTAACACCGGGGAGCTGTTTTTT. Translating gives CATSRREIVNTGELFF.

The chain has TRBV28 and TRBJ1-5; tentatively, D is TRBD1 (6 bases). This CDR3 has 12 residues. Trimming removed 6 bases from V and 6 bases from J, with 9 bases in between. Looked up from germline, CDR1 is MDHEN and CDR2 is SYDVKM. This CDR3 is CASREGGQPQHF. CDR3 bases: TGTGCCAGCAGGGAAGGGGGTCAGCCCCAGCATTTT.

This chain connects TRBV4-1 to TRBJ2-3, with 8 nucleotides matching TRBD1. With 4 bases clipped from V and 5 bases from J, the junction kept 8 bases outside the gene matches. The CDR3 has 15 residues. Germline CDR1 is MGHRA and CDR2 is YSYEKL. This chain's CDR3 is CASSPGQGVLDTQYF. The CDR3 coding sequence is TGCGCCAGCAGCCCCGGACAGGGAGTTTTAGATACGCAGTATTTT.